Given below is one TCR beta chain in context. Its antigen has not been determined. The record has no base qualities; no much larger clone is one base away. This record belongs to a study of T-cell memory formation after mild COVID-19 (dated by TCRdb to the early 2020s). For the study in its entirety: TCR sequence clusters from the two donors were found to be largely donor specific. In a couple of donors, T-cell clones that expanded and contracted after mild COVID-19 were tracked by sequencing TCRalpha and TCRbeta repertoires over time. Two young, previously healthy adult volunteers made up the cohort, one male and one female. The paper's findings and limits, for the study overall: Some responding clones were detected in pre-infection memory, suggesting pre-existing cross-reactive memory T cells joined the SARS-CoV-2 response. Contracting CD4+ clones were located mainly in the CM and EM memory subsets, whereas CD8+ clones were found to be enriched in EMRA. Balanced CD4/CD8 phenotypes were observed for clones contracting from day 15 to 85, whereas a bias towards CD4+ was observed for a second wave of clones expanding from day 15 to 37. Only a couple of mild cases were covered by the study, and larger cohorts that include severe cases with pre-infection samples were considered necessary. SARS-CoV-2 specificity of the second-wave clones peaking on day 37 was not confirmed.

The sequencing machine was an Illumina NovaSeq 6000. TCRalpha and TCRbeta cDNA libraries were constructed by 5'RACE with constant-segment primers, with sample barcodes and unique molecular identifiers being introduced. Trizol reagent was used to extract RNA from every sample. Libraries were amplified in two PCR steps, with a second sample barcode and Illumina TruSeq adapters added in the second step. Libraries were sequenced on an Illumina NovaSeq with 2 x 150 bp paired-end reads. The study's own analysis went as follows. The reads were demultiplexed and collapsed into UMI-guided consensus sequences using migec v1.2.7. Using mixcr v2.1.11, the UMI consensuses were aligned to TRA and TRB V and J templates and assembled into clonotypes. A clonotype was counted as expanded or contracted only when both edgeR and NoisET called the clonotype significant, with the noise models trained on biological replicates. edgeR calls used a false discovery rate-adjusted p below 0.01 and a log2 fold-change threshold of 1. PCA with hierarchical clustering of max-normalized trajectories of the 1000 most abundant clonotypes was used as exploratory dynamics analysis. Each responding clone was given a CD4 or CD8 phenotype based on the CD4+ and CD8+ repertoires, which had been sequenced separately. TCRdb's own reprocessing of the public reads used fastp at Q25 and MiXCR and kept productive beta chains. Here each entry gathers all rows of one CDR3 protein and keeps the most common genes and DNA. The V and J calls and clone size come from TCRdb's table, not from the authors' own analysis. The sample contains roughly 250,000 distinct CDR3 sequences, 15% to 20% of them found a single time. Jointly, the top ten make up more than 20% of the sample.

Ficoll-Paque density gradient centrifugation was the method used to isolate PBMCs. The germline V gene encodes CDR1 LGHDT and CDR2 YNNKEL (reference sequence). From its cysteine to its phenylalanine, the CDR3 spans 15 amino acids. Here the CDR3 DNA is all that survives: 45 bases in frame from base 1. After removal of 6 bases from V and 3 bases from J, the junction retains 4 bases not matched to a gene. Sample: PBMCs or a T cell subset sorted from them (not recorded which). The sequence was collected from a man aged 18 to 30 who had mild COVID-19 (a few samples of this study predate the infection). The sample titles of this study are shuffled in the database, so cell type and time point are left out; the donor was told from shared clones. The sequence is built from TRBV3-1 and TRBJ2-1, and TRBD2 matches 11 of the central bases. The CDR3 corresponds to CASRTGTSGYNEQFF. The DNA reads TGTGCCAGCAGAACCGGGACTAGCGGCTACAATGAGCAGTTCTTC.